This record looks at one T cell receptor (beta chain) sequence and its context. The V and J ends lost 5 bases and 5 bases respectively, with 16 bases between them. Germline assignment: CDR1 MNHEY and CDR2 SMNVEV (reference sequence). The CDR3 spans 15 residues. This sample is drawn from a study of T cell responses to AZD1222 COVID-19 vaccine. Produced via immunoSEQ multiplex PCR; TCRdb's table is partial and in-frame only. Of 85,000 to 90,000 clones listed, roughly nine tenths are singletons. Sequencing used peripheral blood, obtained on day 0 of AZD1222 vaccination. This sequence was found in an adult in good health. This rearrangement joins TRBV27 to TRBJ1-5; D is perhaps TRBD1 (6 bases). CDR3 DNA sequence: TGTGCCAGCAGTATATGGTCGGACAGACATCAGCCCCAGCATTTT. Translated: CASSIWSDRHQPQHF.